Below are 11 T cell receptor beta chains sequenced from a single sample in a study of vaccination effects on CD4 cells after COVID-19. Their target antigens are unknown. The repertoire was sequenced with immunoSEQ multiplex PCR; TCRdb's copy has only in-frame clones and lacks some. The sample lists approximately 38,000 clones, 55% to 80% occurring once. Investigators separated out CD4+ T cells once approximately 11 days of culture had passed. Two-dose vaccination with either BNT162b2 or mRNA-1273 was given to the participants. Here the sequenced sample was CD4+ T cells from PBMCs cultured without peptide, taken after COVID-19 vaccination. These receptor sequences come from a human donor who received a COVID-19 vaccine.

The chain joins TRBV6-5 to TRBJ2-7; D is perhaps TRBD1 or TRBD2 (7 bases each). The CDR3 is 13 residues long. Germline-derived CDR1 and CDR2 are MNHEY and SVGAGI. Deletions cut 10 bases from V and 5 bases from J, with 18 bases between. The CDR3 region is CATNRGGVDEQYF. DNA of the CDR3: TGTGCCACCAACAGGGGAGGGGTCGACGAGCAGTACTTC.

The chain couples TRBV2 to TRBJ2-5; no clear D. The germline CDR1 and CDR2 sequences are SNHLY and FYNNEI. Trimming took off 7 bases at V and 3 bases at J, with 12 bases between the two ends. The CDR3 has 13 amino acids. DNA of the CDR3: TGTGCCAGCAACTCGGTCCGGGAAGAGACCCAGTACTTC. Its translation: CASNSVREETQYF.

The chain carries TRBV18 and TRBJ1-1; D perhaps matches TRBD1 (6 bases). Trimming removed 3 bases from V and 3 bases from J, with 17 bases in between. The CDR3 totals 16 residues. Germline V CDR1 and CDR2: KGHSH, LQKENI. CDR3 DNA sequence: TGTGCCAGCTCACCGCGCGATAGGGGGAAGTACACTGAAGCTTTCTTT. Translated: CASSPRDRGKYTEAFF.

This clone was picked up a small number of times. This chain joins TRBV11-2 and TRBJ2-7; TRBD2 aligns across 8 bases. Germline loops: CDR1 SGHAT, CDR2 FQNNGV. CDR3 size: 16 residues. The J segment lost 0 bases and the V segment lost 3 bases, leaving 7 bases of the junction unmatched. CDR3 residues: CASSLGLAGLSYEQYF. Written as DNA, the CDR3 is TGTGCCAGCAGCTTGGGGCTAGCGGGCCTCTCCTACGAGCAGTACTTC.

This clone is medium-sized in the sample. This sequence joins TRBV10-2 and TRBJ2-7, with a tentative D call TRBD2 (5 bases). The V gene's germline CDR1 is WSHSY and CDR2 SAAADI. Trimming took off 0 bases at V and 0 bases at J, with 15 bases between the two ends. This CDR3 spans 17 amino acids. The CDR3 DNA follows: TGCGCCAGCAGTGAGTCGAGTAGACGGGGAAGCTCCTACGAGCAGTACTTC. Residues: CASSESSRRGSSYEQYF.

The genes are TRBV6-1 and TRBJ2-5; D call uncertain. This CDR3 is built from 13 residues. V lost 2 bases to trimming and J lost 1 base, with 5 bases between them. Germline CDR1 reads MNHNS; CDR2 reads SASEGT. The CDR3 here is CASSEQLQETQYF. The DNA for the CDR3 is TGTGCCAGCAGTGAACAGCTCCAAGAGACCCAGTACTTC.

The V gene is TRBV19, the J gene TRBJ2-4; 7 nucleotides align to TRBD1. This CDR3 comprises 17 residues. V trimming: 0 bases; J trimming: 4 bases; junction bases outside the gene matches: 9. CDR1 is LNHDA and CDR2 is SQIVND in the germline V gene (reference sequence). Written as DNA, the CDR3 is TGTGCCAGTAGTATAGACTCCCCGACAGGGTCGAAAAACATTCAGTACTTC. Translation gives CASSIDSPTGSKNIQYF.

This clone occurred a few times. The chain is built from TRBV12-3 or TRBV12-4 and TRBJ1-5, with D possibly being TRBD1 (6 bases). This CDR3 has 13 amino acids. The V end lost 6 bases, the J end lost 4 bases, and 10 bases lay between the germline ends. The CDR3 DNA sequence: TGTGCCAGCAGAACTACAGGGAATCAGCCCCAGCATTTT. It encodes CASRTTGNQPQHF.

The chain recombines TRBV4-1 with TRBJ2-1, with D perhaps TRBD2 (6 bases). The CDR3 is 15 amino acids. V dropped 1 base and J dropped 6 bases, with 13 bases sitting between them. In germline, CDR1 is MGHRA, CDR2 YSYEKL. CDR3 sequence: CASSQGRRGVNEQFF. The CDR3 coding sequence is TGCGCCAGCAGCCAAGGACGGAGGGGCGTCAATGAGCAGTTCTTC.

In its sample, this clone was seen once. The chain carries TRBV5-4 and TRBJ2-7, with D possibly TRBD1 on 5 matching bases. There are 13 residues in the CDR3. In germline, CDR1 is SGHNT, CDR2 YYREEE (reference sequence). V was trimmed by 4 bases and J by 4 bases, leaving 12 bases between them. The CDR3 DNA is TGTGCCAGCAGCCCTCTCCAGGGTTACGAGCAGTACTTC. It encodes CASSPLQGYEQYF.

This clone was seen a handful of times. This CDR3 is CASSLGARTDTQYF. In nucleotides, the CDR3 is TGTGCCAGCAGCTTAGGGGCGAGGACAGATACGCAGTATTTT. This chain joins TRBV7-9 and TRBJ2-3; no reliable D call. Per the germline V gene, CDR1 is SEHNR and CDR2 is FQNEAQ (reference sequence). There are 14 residues in the CDR3. With 1 base removed from V and 3 bases from J, the gap between germline ends came to 8 bases. Together with reference TRBV7-9 and TRBJ2-3, the CDR3 gives the full variable domain: DTGVSQNPRHKITKRGQNVTFRCDPISEHNRLYWYRQTLGQGPEFLTYFQNEAQLEKSRLLSDRFSAERPKGSFSTLEIQRTEQGDSAMYLCASSLGARTDTQYFGPGTRLTVL.